These T cell receptor beta chains were read from a single sample in a study of cytomegalovirus exposure and HLA in healthy donors. The repertoire was sequenced with immunoSEQ multiplex PCR; TCRdb's copy has only in-frame clones and lacks some. The sample records around 110,000 clones, roughly three quarters being singletons. Sequenced sample: PBMCs. These receptors were taken from a man aged 25 to 45 in good health and CMV-seropositive. The CDR3 runs from the conserved cysteine through the conserved F or W. A D gene is named only where the DNA matches it firmly. Clone sizes are given selectively: once, few, many, or a class where the clone is expanded.

abundance	v_gene	d_gene	j_gene	CDR3aa	CDR3nt
.	TRBV19	TRBD1	TRBJ2-2	CASRTGGAELFF	TGTGCCAGTAGGACAGGGGGTGCGGAGCTGTTTTTT
.	TRBV2	.	TRBJ2-2	CASGQGNTGELFF	TGTGCCAGCGGGCAGGGTAACACCGGGGAGCTGTTTTTT
.	TRBV5-4	.	TRBJ1-5	CASSGDLGQPQHF	TGTGCCAGCAGTGGAGACTTGGGTCAGCCCCAGCATTTT
.	TRBV5-1	.	TRBJ2-2	CASNLDRANTGELFF	TGCGCCAGCAACCTAGACAGAGCGAACACCGGGGAGCTGTTTTTT
.	TRBV30	.	TRBJ2-1	CAWSTRTVQFF	TGTGCCTGGAGTACCCGGACTGTTCAGTTCTTC
few	TRBV6-5	.	TRBJ1-2	CASSSDSFYGYTF	TGTGCCAGCAGTTCCGACAGTTTTTATGGCTACACCTTC
.	TRBV11-2	TRBD2	TRBJ2-7	CASSRLAGESYEQYF	TGTGCCAGCAGCCGACTAGCGGGAGAGTCCTACGAGCAGTACTTC
few	TRBV29-1	TRBD1	TRBJ1-2	CSVRPTGGNYGYTF	TGCAGCGTACGCCCTACAGGGGGGAACTATGGCTACACCTTC
few	TRBV20-1	.	TRBJ2-5	CSARSGTFQYF	TGCAGTGCTAGATCTGGGACTTTCCAGTACTTC
.	TRBV5-1	.	TRBJ2-4	CASSLTGPGDIQYF	TGCGCCAGCAGCTTGACAGGGCCTGGGGACATTCAGTACTTC
.	TRBV28	.	TRBJ1-2	CASSPSPGISYGYGYTF	TGTGCCAGCAGTCCCTCCCCCGGGATAAGCTATGGGTATGGCTACACCTTC
.	TRBV9	.	TRBJ2-2	CASSVGGRGGELFF	TGTGCCAGCAGCGTGGGGGGTAGAGGCGGGGAGCTGTTTTTT
.	TRBV11-1	TRBD1	TRBJ1-2	CASRPAGTGGYGYTF	TGTGCCAGCAGGCCAGCCGGGACAGGAGGTTATGGCTACACCTTC
.	TRBV29-1	.	TRBJ2-1	CSYLAGSGNEQFF	TGCAGCTACCTGGCGGGTTCGGGCAATGAGCAGTTCTTC
.	TRBV29-1	.	TRBJ1-2	CSPPDRNYGYTF	TGCAGCCCACCGGACAGAAACTATGGCTACACCTTC
once	TRBV7-8	.	TRBJ1-1	CASSFRTENTEAFF	TGTGCCAGCAGCTTCCGGACAGAGAACACTGAAGCTTTCTTT
.	TRBV19	.	TRBJ1-5	CASSKISGTYSNQPQHF	TGTGCCAGTAGCAAGATTAGTGGGACTTATAGCAATCAGCCCCAGCATTTT
few	TRBV15	.	TRBJ1-5	CATSRDGSVSNQPQHF	TGTGCCACCAGCAGAGATGGTTCGGTAAGCAATCAGCCCCAGCATTTT
.	TRBV30	.	TRBJ2-4	CAWSVLADIQYF	TGTGCCTGGAGTGTACTAGCAGACATTCAGTACTTC
.	TRBV7-9	.	TRBJ2-7	CASSFPLRGVNSYEQYF	TGTGCCAGCAGCTTTCCCCTCAGGGGAGTGAATTCCTACGAGCAGTACTTC